This is a list of T cell receptor beta chains from one sample in a study of long-term antiretroviral therapy in people with HIV. Clones were sequenced by immunoSEQ multiplex PCR, and TCRdb holds only the in-frame ones, with some missing. Here the sample spans 22,000 or so clones, approximately 88% being singletons. This specimen consisted of unsorted PBMCs, obtained less than 6 years after starting antiretroviral therapy. The receptors shown here come from a man under 40 with HIV. CDR3s include the opening cysteine and the closing phenylalanine or tryptophan. Each record gives: J gene, CDR3 length, V gene, clone size, D gene, CDR3 protein, CDR3 DNA. A D gene is named only where the DNA matches it firmly. Size tells how often a clone was seen (once, few, many) or the class of an expanded clone, and some rows leave it out.

>TRBJ2-7|15|TRBV6-6|-|TRBD2
CASSPGLASLYEQYF
TGTGCCAGCAGTCCCGGACTAGCCTCCCTCTACGAGCAGTACTTC
>TRBJ1-5|14|TRBV27|once|-
CASSLYGGFQPQHF
TGTGCCAGCAGTTTATATGGGGGCTTTCAGCCCCAGCATTTT
>TRBJ2-7|13|TRBV5-4|-|-
CASSAGRTYEQYF
TGTGCCAGCAGCGCCGGCAGAACCTACGAGCAGTACTTC
>TRBJ1-5|16|TRBV6-5|few|-
CASSYSGRGSNQPQHF
TGTGCCAGCAGTTACTCCGGCAGGGGAAGCAATCAGCCCCAGCATTTT
>TRBJ2-1|15|TRBV7-3|-|TRBD2
CASSPLAGAGNEQFF
TGTGCCAGCAGCCCTTTGGCGGGAGCGGGCAATGAGCAGTTCTTC
>TRBJ1-5|13|TRBV6-1|-|-
CASSFRSNQPQHF
TGTGCCAGCTCCTTTCGTTCTAATCAGCCCCAGCATTTT
>TRBJ2-3|13|TRBV27|few|-
CASSVITGDTQYF
TGTGCCAGCAGTGTTATAACAGGGGATACGCAGTATTTT
>TRBJ2-1|17|TRBV4-3|-|TRBD2
CASSPEGTSGSANEQFF
TGCGCCAGCAGCCCAGAGGGGACTAGCGGGAGTGCCAATGAGCAGTTCTTC
>TRBJ2-2|13|TRBV7-9|once|-
CASSLGVGRELFF
TGTGCCAGCAGCTTAGGGGTTGGAAGGGAGCTGTTTTTT
>TRBJ1-1|15|TRBV30|-|TRBD1
CAWERLDRMNTEAFF
TGTGCCTGGGAGCGTCTGGACAGGATGAACACTGAAGCTTTCTTT
>TRBJ1-1|15|TRBV18|few|TRBD1
CASSPIQGADTEAFF
TGTGCCAGCTCACCAATACAGGGGGCAGACACTGAAGCTTTCTTT
>TRBJ2-1|14|TRBV7-9|few|-
CASSLVDGYNEQFF
TGTGCCAGCAGCCTAGTGGACGGTTACAATGAGCAGTTCTTC
>TRBJ2-3|13|TRBV7-7|-|-
CASSPTSGDTQYF
TGTGCCAGCAGCCCGACCTCCGGGGATACGCAGTATTTT
>TRBJ1-5|14|TRBV28|-|TRBD1
CASSPRQGTQPQHF
TGTGCCAGCAGCCCGAGACAGGGTACTCAGCCCCAGCATTTT
>TRBJ2-3|15|TRBV6-1|-|TRBD2
CASSDLAGGPDTQYF
TGTGCCAGCAGTGATTTAGCGGGAGGGCCAGATACGCAGTATTTT
>TRBJ1-1|14|TRBV10-3|-|-
CAIRNLTVNTEAFF
TGTGCCATCAGGAATCTGACCGTGAACACTGAAGCTTTCTTT
>TRBJ2-7|13|TRBV2|-|-
CASRRDGPYEQYF
TGTGCCAGCAGGAGGGACGGGCCCTACGAGCAGTACTTC
>TRBJ2-1|15|TRBV6-1|-|TRBD2
CASRAGTSASNEQFF
TGTGCCAGCAGGGCCGGGACTAGCGCCTCCAATGAGCAGTTCTTC
>TRBJ2-1|16|TRBV7-3|-|TRBD2
CASSPPPLAGTNEQFF
TGTGCCAGCAGCCCCCCCCCACTAGCGGGGACTAATGAGCAGTTCTTC
>TRBJ2-1|12|TRBV28|-|-
CASRAGPGEQFF
TGTGCCAGCAGGGCGGGCCCGGGAGAGCAGTTCTTC
>TRBJ2-5|16|TRBV4-3|-|-
CASSQGDRLEQETQYF
TGCGCCAGCAGCCAAGGTGACAGATTAGAACAAGAGACCCAGTACTTC
>TRBJ2-5|14|TRBV7-2|once|TRBD1
CASSHGQGWETQYF
TGTGCCAGCAGCCACGGACAGGGTTGGGAGACCCAGTACTTC
>TRBJ2-3|11|TRBV20-1|-|-
CSASSLDTQYF
TGCAGTGCTTCCAGCCTAGATACGCAGTATTTT
>TRBJ2-1|15|TRBV28|once|TRBD1
CASSIGGQGGNEQFF
TGTGCCAGCAGTATCGGGGGACAGGGAGGCAATGAGCAGTTCTTC
>TRBJ2-1|13|TRBV6-5|-|-
CASQEGAYNEQFF
TGTGCCAGCCAAGAGGGGGCCTACAATGAGCAGTTCTTC
>TRBJ1-3|14|TRBV19|-|-
CASTDPGHGNTIYF
TGTGCCAGTACCGATCCGGGACACGGAAACACCATATATTTT